This TCR beta chain comes out of a study of radiation and T cells in renal cell carcinoma (TCRdb year 2020). In terms of the full investigation: Samples came from a clinical trial, in which primary renal cell carcinomas received 15 Gy stereotactic body radiation therapy followed by nephrectomy 4 weeks later. TCR beta sequencing covered 50 or so samples in total, comprising approximately 26 tumors and roughly 27 peripheral blood samples. Across all 55 or so samples, several million unique CDR3 nucleotide sequences encoding about 2.7 million unique CDR3 amino acid sequences were identified.

Results the study describes overall, beyond this receptor: An increase in top tumor clonotypes in blood was observed from baseline to 2 weeks post-radiation, followed by contraction by 4 weeks, which was taken to suggest transient expansion of tumor-resident clones. Because pretreatment tumor biopsies were not available, the baseline intratumoral presence of clonotypes could not be determined. Tracking of blood repertoire dynamics stopped at roughly 4 weeks after treatment, with no follow-up past that point. The single-armed trial design could not address effects of radiation dose or scheduling on the TCR repertoire.

A remark on this clone: The target of this receptor is not known. The sample holds no much larger clone one base away, and base qualities are not on file.

The time point label of this sample denotes: blood 2 weeks post-SBRT. The treatment or condition label, as the study defines it: 15 Gy SBRT to primary tumor, nephrectomy 4 weeks later. To follow tumor-enriched clonotypes, peripheral blood was collected serially from radiation-treated patients at baseline and again at 2 weeks and 4 weeks after SBRT. All patients had renal cell carcinoma with clear cell pathology. Genomic DNA for TCR sequencing was prepared using the QIAamp DNA Blood Mini Kit (Qiagen). Samples were included in the analyses only if all quality control checks were passed. The immunoSEQ kit was used, according to the manufacturer's recommendations, to generate TCR beta libraries from genomic DNA. To prepare the libraries, a first multiplex PCR with proprietary primers was run, followed by a second PCR that added unique barcodes, and a bead cleanup was done after each round. A kit-provided positive control reaction and a negative control reaction were included in every sample batch. The final libraries were assessed on an Agilent 4200 TapeStation D1000 ScreenTape, pooled by volume, and quantified by qPCR. Sequencing ran on an Illumina NextSeq500 with a MidOutput 150-cycle cartridge, using 156 Read1 and 15 Index1 cycles with kit custom primers. The pooled library was loaded at roughly 1 pM with 20% PhiX control spiked in. Per the authors' processing: Vendor-processed data were analyzed in R, with a clonotype defined as all T cells sharing the same CDR3 nucleotide sequence. In the clone abundance analyses, frequencies in each sample were normalized to that sample's 10,000 most abundant clones. Before analysis, public T cell clones were removed, and these numbered fewer than five per sample on average. Tumor-enriched clonotypes and baseline blood-enriched clonotypes were defined as those with an abundance difference of at least 32-fold between compartments. A beta-binomial differential abundance model was used to identify clonotypes that expanded or contracted between blood time points. Tumor-blood repertoire similarity was measured with the Baroni-Urbani and Buser coefficient, and groups were compared using two-tailed Wilcoxon tests in R. TCRdb's version of the immuneACCESS table is confined to in-frame rearrangements and falls short of the full clone set. An unresolved V gene accounts for under half of the shortfall where checked; the remainder is of unknown origin. The DNA was the basis for D and trimming; V, J and clone size are from that table. Present in this sample are about 150,000 clones, about 87% of which were seen just once. The ten largest make up roughly 13% of the sample.

After removal of 0 bases from V and 2 bases from J, the junction retains 8 bases not matched to a gene. Its CDR3 holds 18 amino acids, cysteine through phenylalanine. CDR3 DNA only is kept here, 54 bases in frame from base 1. According to the germline V gene, CDR1 reads SGHRS and CDR2 reads YFSETQ. Sample: blood, taken from a patient whose treatment included radiotherapy and nephrectomy. The chain is made from TRBV5-1 and TRBJ2-3, and 11 junction bases match TRBD2. This clonotype was obtained from a woman aged 45-65 years with renal cell carcinoma. The CDR3 in this case is CASSLGVLAGVPTDTQYF. Here is the DNA: TGCGCCAGCAGCTTGGGGGTACTAGCGGGGGTTCCCACAGATACGCAGTATTTT.